The clone carrying this T cell receptor beta chain occurred a few times. Its antigen is unidentified. TCRdb's table, derived via immunoSEQ multiplex PCR, lists solely in-frame clones and lacks some. The sample lists roughly 500,000 clones; 70% to 90% were seen once. This sample was taken from a study of Ad26.COV2.S vaccination and SARS-CoV-2 variants. Study in general: Ad26.COV2.S was injected intramuscularly once or twice, 56 days apart.

Study results and limitations: Substantial breadth in spike-specific CD8+ and CD4+ T cell responses was reportedly seen after vaccination. The TCR breadth and depth analyses may have produced an underestimate of total T cell responses.

Treatment noted: 19 received Ad26.COV2.S at low or high dose, single or two shots; several received placebo; per-sample allocation not given. The study sampled participants on day 63 after the first vaccine or placebo injection. An Ad26 vector expressing Wuhan-strain SARS-CoV-2 spike constituted the vaccine. V was trimmed by 6 bases and J by 0 bases, leaving 8 bases between them. The CDR3 totals 13 residues. Germline V gene lookup returns CDR1 SGHTA and CDR2 FQGNSA. Sequenced here: peripheral blood, sampled in a trial of Ad26.COV2.S vaccine versus placebo. V is TRBV7-2 and J is TRBJ1-2; D is uncertain. This sequence originates from a person between 18 and 59 years old who received the Ad26.COV2.S COVID-19 vaccine or a placebo. This CDR3 is CASRRKANYGYTF. The CDR3 coding sequence is TGTGCCAGCAGGAGGAAGGCTAACTATGGCTACACCTTC.